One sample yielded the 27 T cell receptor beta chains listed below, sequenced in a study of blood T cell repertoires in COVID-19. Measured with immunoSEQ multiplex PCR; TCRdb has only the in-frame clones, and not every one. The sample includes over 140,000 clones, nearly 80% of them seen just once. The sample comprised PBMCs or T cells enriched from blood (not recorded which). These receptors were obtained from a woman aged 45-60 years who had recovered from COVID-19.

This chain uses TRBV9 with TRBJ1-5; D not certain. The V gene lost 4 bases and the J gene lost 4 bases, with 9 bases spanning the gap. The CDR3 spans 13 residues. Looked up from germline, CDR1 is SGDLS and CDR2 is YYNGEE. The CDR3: CASSPEWNQPQHF. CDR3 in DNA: TGTGCCAGCAGCCCCGAGTGGAATCAGCCCCAGCATTTT.

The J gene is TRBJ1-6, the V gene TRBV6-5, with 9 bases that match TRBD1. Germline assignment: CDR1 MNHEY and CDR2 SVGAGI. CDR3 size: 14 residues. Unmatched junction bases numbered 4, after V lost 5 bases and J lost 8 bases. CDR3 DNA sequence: TGTGCCAGCAGTAGGGGACAGGGTGATTCACCCCTCCACTTT. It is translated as CASSRGQGDSPLHF.

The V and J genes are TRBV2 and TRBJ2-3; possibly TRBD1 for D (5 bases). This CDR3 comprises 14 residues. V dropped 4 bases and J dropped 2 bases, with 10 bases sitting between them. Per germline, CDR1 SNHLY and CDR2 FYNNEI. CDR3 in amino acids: CASSADRYTDTQYF. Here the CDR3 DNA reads TGTGCCAGCAGTGCCGACAGATACACAGATACGCAGTATTTT.

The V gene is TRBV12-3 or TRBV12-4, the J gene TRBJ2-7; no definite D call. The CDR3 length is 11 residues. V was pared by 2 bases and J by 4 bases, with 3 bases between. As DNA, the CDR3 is TGTGCCAGCAGTTTACAGTACGAGCAGTACTTC. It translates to CASSLQYEQYF.

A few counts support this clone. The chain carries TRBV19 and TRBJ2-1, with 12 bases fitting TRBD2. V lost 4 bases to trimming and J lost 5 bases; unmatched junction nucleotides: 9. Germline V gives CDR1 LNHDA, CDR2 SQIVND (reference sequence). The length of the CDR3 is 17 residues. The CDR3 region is CASSRRGLAGNNNEQFF. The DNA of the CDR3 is TGTGCCAGTAGTAGGAGAGGACTAGCGGGGAATAACAATGAGCAGTTCTTC.

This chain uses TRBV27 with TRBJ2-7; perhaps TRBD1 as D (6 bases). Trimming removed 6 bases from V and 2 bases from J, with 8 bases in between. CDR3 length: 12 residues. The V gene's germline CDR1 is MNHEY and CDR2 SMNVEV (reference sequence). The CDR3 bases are TGTGCCAGCAGGGACAGTCCCTACGAGCAGTACTTC. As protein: CASRDSPYEQYF.

CDR3 nucleotide sequence: TGTGCCAGCAGTAGACCACCAGGGCGCGTTACTGGAAACACCATATATTTT. Its protein product is CASSRPPGRVTGNTIYF. This sequence joins TRBV28 and TRBJ1-3, with TRBD1 as a possible D gene (5 bases). The CDR3 has 17 amino acids. Germline CDR1 and CDR2: MDHEN and SYDVKM. V was clipped by 5 bases and J by 2 bases, with 19 bases between them.

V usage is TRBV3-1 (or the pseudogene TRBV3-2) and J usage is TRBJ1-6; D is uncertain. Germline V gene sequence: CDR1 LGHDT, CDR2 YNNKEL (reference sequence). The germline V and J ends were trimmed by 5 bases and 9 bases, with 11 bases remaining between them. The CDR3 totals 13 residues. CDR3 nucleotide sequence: TGTGCCAGCAGCGGGAGCGCGGGTTCACCCCTCCACTTT. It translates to CASSGSAGSPLHF.

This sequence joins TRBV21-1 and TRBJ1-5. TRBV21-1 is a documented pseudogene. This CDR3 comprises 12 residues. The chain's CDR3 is CERGGINQPQHF. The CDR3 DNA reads TGCGAACGGGGGGGGATCAATCAGCCCCAGCATTTT.

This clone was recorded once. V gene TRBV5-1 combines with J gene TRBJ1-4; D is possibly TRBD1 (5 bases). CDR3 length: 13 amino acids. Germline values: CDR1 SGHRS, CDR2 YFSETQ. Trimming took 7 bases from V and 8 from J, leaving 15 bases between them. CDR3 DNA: TGCGCCAGCCGGTGGCAGGGTAGCGAAAAACTGTTTTTT. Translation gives CASRWQGSEKLFF. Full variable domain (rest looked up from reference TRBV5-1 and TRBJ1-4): KAGVTQTPRYLIKTRGQQVTLSCSPISGHRSVSWYQQTPGQGLQFLFEYFSETQRNKGNFPGRFSGRQFSNSRSEMNVSTLELGDSALYLCASRWQGSEKLFFGSGTQLSVL.

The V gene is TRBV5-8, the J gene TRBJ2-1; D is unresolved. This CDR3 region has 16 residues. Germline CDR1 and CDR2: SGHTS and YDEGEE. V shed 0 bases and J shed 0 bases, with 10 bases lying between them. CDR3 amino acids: CASSLDGGSSYNEQFF. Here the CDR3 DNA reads TGTGCCAGCAGCTTGGACGGCGGAAGCTCCTACAATGAGCAGTTCTTC.

CDR3 sequence reads: CASSFPGQPQHF. The CDR3 coding sequence is TGTGCCAGCAGTTTTCCGGGTCAGCCCCAGCATTTT. This chain connects TRBV12-3 or TRBV12-4 to TRBJ1-5, with no clear D. The CDR3 has 12 amino acids. Deletions cut 3 bases from V and 6 bases from J, with 6 bases between.

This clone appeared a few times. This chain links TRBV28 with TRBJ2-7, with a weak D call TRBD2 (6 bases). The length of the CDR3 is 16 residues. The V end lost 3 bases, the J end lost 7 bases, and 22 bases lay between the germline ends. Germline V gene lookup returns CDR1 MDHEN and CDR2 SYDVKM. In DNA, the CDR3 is TGTGCCAGCAGTTTGGGGAGGACCGGGATGCCCGCGGAGCAGTACTTC. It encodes CASSLGRTGMPAEQYF.

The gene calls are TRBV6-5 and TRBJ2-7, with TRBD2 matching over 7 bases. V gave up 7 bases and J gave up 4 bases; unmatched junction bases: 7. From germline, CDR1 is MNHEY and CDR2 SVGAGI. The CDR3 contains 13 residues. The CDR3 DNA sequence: TGTGCCAGCACTCGGATGGGGGGGTACGAGCAGTACTTC. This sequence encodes CASTRMGGYEQYF.

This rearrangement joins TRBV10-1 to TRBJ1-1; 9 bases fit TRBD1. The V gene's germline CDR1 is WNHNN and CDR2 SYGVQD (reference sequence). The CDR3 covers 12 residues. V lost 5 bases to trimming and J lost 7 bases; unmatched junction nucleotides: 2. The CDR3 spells CASSTTGGEAFF. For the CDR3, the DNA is TGCGCCAGCAGTACGACAGGGGGTGAAGCTTTCTTT.

CDR3 DNA sequence: TGTGCCAGCAGTAAAACAGGGGGTTTTGAAGCTTTCTTT. It is translated as CASSKTGGFEAFF. V is TRBV27 and J is TRBJ1-1, with 8 bases that match TRBD1. Germline CDR1 MNHEY, CDR2 SMNVEV (reference sequence). The CDR3 runs to 13 residues. V shed 5 bases, J shed 7 bases, and the junction held 6 bases outside the gene matches.

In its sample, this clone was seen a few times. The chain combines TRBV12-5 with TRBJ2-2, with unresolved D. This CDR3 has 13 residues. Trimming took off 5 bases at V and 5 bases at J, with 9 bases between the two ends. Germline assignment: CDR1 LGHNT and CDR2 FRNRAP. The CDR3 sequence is CASGTGLTGELFF. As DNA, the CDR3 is TGTGCTAGTGGTACCGGGTTGACCGGGGAGCTGTTTTTT.

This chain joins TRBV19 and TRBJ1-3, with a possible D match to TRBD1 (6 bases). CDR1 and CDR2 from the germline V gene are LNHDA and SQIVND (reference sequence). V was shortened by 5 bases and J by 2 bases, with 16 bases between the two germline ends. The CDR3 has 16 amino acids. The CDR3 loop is CASSAPRDITGNTIYF. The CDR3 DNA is TGTGCCAGTAGTGCCCCCCGGGACATCACTGGAAACACCATATATTTT.

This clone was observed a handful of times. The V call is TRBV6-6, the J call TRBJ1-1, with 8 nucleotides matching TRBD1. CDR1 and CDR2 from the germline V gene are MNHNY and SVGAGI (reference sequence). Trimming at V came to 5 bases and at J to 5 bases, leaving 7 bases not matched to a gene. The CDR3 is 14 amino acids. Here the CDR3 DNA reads TGTGCCAGCAGTCCCCAGGGGGCGCGGACTGAAGCTTTCTTT. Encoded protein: CASSPQGARTEAFF.

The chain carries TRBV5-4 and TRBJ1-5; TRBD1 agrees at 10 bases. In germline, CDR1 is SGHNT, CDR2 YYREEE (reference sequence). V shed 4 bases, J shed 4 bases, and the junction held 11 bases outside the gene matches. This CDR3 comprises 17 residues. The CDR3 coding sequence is TGTGCCAGCAGCCGGGGACCGGACAGGGGGGAGAATCAGCCCCAGCATTTT. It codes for CASSRGPDRGENQPQHF. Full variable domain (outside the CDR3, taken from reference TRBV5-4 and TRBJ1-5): ETGVTQSPTHLIKTRGQQVTLRCSSQSGHNTVSWYQQALGQGPQFIFQYYREEENGRGNFPPRFSGLQFPNYSSELNVNALELDDSALYLCASSRGPDRGENQPQHFGDGTRLSIL.

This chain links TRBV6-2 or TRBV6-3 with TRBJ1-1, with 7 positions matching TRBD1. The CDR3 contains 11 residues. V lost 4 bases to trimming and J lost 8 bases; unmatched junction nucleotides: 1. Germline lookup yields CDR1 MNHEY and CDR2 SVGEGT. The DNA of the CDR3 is TGTGCCAGCAGTTTGGGACAGGAAGCTTTCTTT. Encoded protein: CASSLGQEAFF.

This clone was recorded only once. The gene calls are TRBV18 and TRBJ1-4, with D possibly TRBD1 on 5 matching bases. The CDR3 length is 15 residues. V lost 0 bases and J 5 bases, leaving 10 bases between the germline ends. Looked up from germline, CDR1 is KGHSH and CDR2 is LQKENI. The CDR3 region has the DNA TGTGCCAGCTCACCACCCGGGACTCCGAATGAAAAACTGTTTTTT. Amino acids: CASSPPGTPNEKLFF.

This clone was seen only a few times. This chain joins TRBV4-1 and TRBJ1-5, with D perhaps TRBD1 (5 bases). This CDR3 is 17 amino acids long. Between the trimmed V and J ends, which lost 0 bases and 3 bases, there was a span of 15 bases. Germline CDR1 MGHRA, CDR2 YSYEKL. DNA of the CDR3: TGCGCCAGCAGCCAAGAGGGGCGGGGAATGGCCAATCAGCCCCAGCATTTT. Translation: CASSQEGRGMANQPQHF.

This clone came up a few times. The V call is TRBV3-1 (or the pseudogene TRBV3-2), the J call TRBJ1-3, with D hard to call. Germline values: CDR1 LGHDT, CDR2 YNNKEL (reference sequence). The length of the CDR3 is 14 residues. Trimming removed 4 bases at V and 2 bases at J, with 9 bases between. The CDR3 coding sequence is TGTGCCAGCAGCCCCCCTGGGCCTGGAAACACCATATATTTT. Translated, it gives CASSPPGPGNTIYF.

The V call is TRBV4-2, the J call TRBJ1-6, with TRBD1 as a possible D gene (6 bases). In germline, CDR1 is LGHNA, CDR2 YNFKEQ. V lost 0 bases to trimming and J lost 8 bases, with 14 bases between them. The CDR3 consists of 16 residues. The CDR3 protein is CASSQELGRGDSPLHF. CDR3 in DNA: TGTGCCAGCAGCCAAGAGTTAGGGAGGGGGGATTCACCCCTCCACTTT.

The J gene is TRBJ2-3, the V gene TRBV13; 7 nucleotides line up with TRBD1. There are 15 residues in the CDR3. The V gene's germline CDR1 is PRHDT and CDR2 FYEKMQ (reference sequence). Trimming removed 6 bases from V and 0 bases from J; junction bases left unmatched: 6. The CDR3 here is CASSLRGGSTDTQYF. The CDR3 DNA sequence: TGTGCCAGCAGTCTGAGAGGGGGCAGCACAGATACGCAGTATTTT.

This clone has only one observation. CDR3 in DNA: TGTGCCAGCAGCTTAGTTGGAGGGGCGAATTCACCCCTCCACTTT. Translation: CASSLVGGANSPLHF. The chain uses TRBV7-9 and TRBJ1-6, with D possibly matching TRBD1 (5 bases). Germline V gene lookup returns CDR1 SEHNR and CDR2 FQNEAQ (reference sequence). V dropped 1 base and J dropped 7 bases, with 11 bases sitting between them. This CDR3 comprises 15 residues.